What follows are 25 T cell receptor beta chains derived from one specimen sequenced in a study of beta chain features in type 1 diabetes. Isolated RNA was reverse transcribed in full, so expressed TCRB transcripts were sequenced. The assay was immunoSEQ multiplex PCR, and TCRdb's table has in-frame clones only and misses some. The sample holds hundreds of thousands of clones, 17% seen once. The sample was naive CD4+ T cells from blood. These receptors all come from a woman between 18 and 30 years old in good health.

This clone appeared once. This rearrangement joins TRBV11-1 to TRBJ2-5, with TRBD2 as a possible D gene (5 bases). The CDR3 loop spans 16 amino acids. CDR1 is SGHAT and CDR2 is FQDESV in the germline V gene (reference sequence). V was trimmed by 1 base and J by 2 bases, leaving 14 bases between them. The CDR3 here is CASSLGRLALQETQYF. In nucleotides, the CDR3 is TGTGCCAGCAGCTTAGGGCGCCTAGCCTTACAAGAGACCCAGTACTTC. Combining the CDR3 with reference TRBV11-1 and TRBJ2-5 gives the whole variable domain EAEVAQSPRYKITEKSQAVAFWCDPISGHATLYWYRQILGQGPELLVQFQDESVVDDSQLPKDRFSAERLKGVDSTLKIQPAELGDSAMYLCASSLGRLALQETQYFGPGTRLLVL.

This clone was observed a few times. The chain carries TRBV14 and TRBJ1-1; no reliable D call. With 1 base removed from V and 6 bases from J, the gap between germline ends came to 9 bases. Germline loops: CDR1 SGHDN, CDR2 FVKESK. The CDR3 length is 13 residues. The CDR3 DNA reads TGTGCCAGCAGCCAAGGCTTCTTCGCTGAAGCTTTCTTT. This codes for CASSQGFFAEAFF.

Turning to this clone: The same CDR3 is also encoded by other DNA sequences in this sample. The V and J genes are TRBV28 and TRBJ1-4; the match to TRBD1 covers 7 bases. Per the germline V gene, CDR1 is MDHEN and CDR2 is SYDVKM. The length of the CDR3 is 14 residues. The V and J ends lost 4 bases and 4 bases, in that order; junction bases with no gene match: 3. The CDR3 loop reads CASSSGQINEKLFF. The DNA for the CDR3 is TGTGCCAGCAGTTCGGGACAGATTAATGAAAAACTGTTTTTT.

This clone was seen a handful of times. The chain employs TRBV7-3 and TRBJ2-1, with a weak D call TRBD2 (6 bases). CDR3 length: 14 amino acids. CDR1 and CDR2 (germline): SGHTA, FQGTGA. Trimming pared 4 bases from V and 6 bases from J, leaving 13 bases between. CDR3 sequence: CASSSPSVANEQFF. CDR3 sequence (DNA): TGTGCCAGCAGCTCCCCTAGCGTCGCCAATGAGCAGTTCTTC.

The gene calls are TRBV4-1 and TRBJ2-5; 9 bases align to TRBD2. The CDR3 is 17 residues long. CDR1 MGHRA and CDR2 YSYEKL come from the germline V gene. V was pared by 0 bases and J by 5 bases, with 10 bases of the junction left unmatched. As DNA, the CDR3 is TGCGCCAGCAGCCAAGACGGCGCGGGAGGGCCCAGTGAGACCCAGTACTTC. Amino acid sequence: CASSQDGAGGPSETQYF.

This sequence joins TRBV2 and TRBJ1-2, with D hard to call. The CDR3 runs to 14 residues. Trimming pared 5 bases from V and 4 bases from J, leaving 14 bases between. CDR1 is SNHLY and CDR2 is FYNNEI in the germline V gene. The CDR3 region has the DNA TGTGCCAGCAGTCCTACTAGTCCAGCCTATGGCTACACCTTC. Translating it yields CASSPTSPAYGYTF.

This clone was counted a few times. In nucleotides, the CDR3 is TGTGCCAGCAGAGGACAGGTAGGCACTGAAGCTTTCTTT. It yields the protein CASRGQVGTEAFF. V gene TRBV6-5 combines with J gene TRBJ1-1, with 7 nucleotides matching TRBD1. This CDR3 is built from 13 residues. The J segment lost 4 bases and the V segment lost 6 bases, leaving 5 bases of the junction unmatched. Per the germline V gene, CDR1 is MNHEY and CDR2 is SVGAGI.

This clone was seen more than once but under ten times. The rearrangement uses TRBV5-6 and TRBJ2-7, with TRBD1 as a possible D gene (6 bases). Trimming took off 0 bases at V and 1 base at J, with 14 bases between the two ends. The CDR3 spans 16 residues. In germline, CDR1 is SGHDT, CDR2 YYEEEE. CDR3 coding DNA: TGTGCCAGCAGCTTGGCCTTAACAGGGTTTTCCTACGAGCAGTACTTC. This codes for CASSLALTGFSYEQYF.

The V gene is TRBV29-1, the J gene TRBJ2-5; perhaps TRBD2 as D (6 bases). From germline, CDR1 is SQVTM and CDR2 ANQGSEA. This CDR3 region has 17 residues. V lost 6 bases to trimming and J lost 4 bases, with 27 bases between them. The CDR3 spells CSVTRIHNVVGGETQYF. CDR3 nucleotide sequence: TGCAGCGTGACTAGGATTCACAACGTCGTGGGTGGAGAGACCCAGTACTTC.

The CDR3 sequence is CASRTVSTDTQYF. The DNA of the CDR3 is TGTGCCAGCAGAACAGTTAGCACAGATACGCAGTATTTT. The chain carries TRBV28 and TRBJ2-3, with D hard to call. Germline V gene lookup returns CDR1 MDHEN and CDR2 SYDVKM. V was clipped by 6 bases and J by 0 bases, with 7 bases between them. There are 13 residues in the CDR3. Full variable domain (outside the CDR3, taken from reference TRBV28 and TRBJ2-3): DVKVTQSSRYLVKRTGEKVFLECVQDMDHENMFWYRQDPGLGLRLIYFSYDVKMKEKGDIPEGYSVSREKKERFSLILESASTNQTSMYLCASRTVSTDTQYFGPGTRLTVL.

The gene calls are TRBV7-9 and TRBJ2-3; 9 bases line up with TRBD2. This CDR3 region has 15 residues. Trimming cost V 7 bases and J 2 bases; bases outside gene matches: 7. Germline V gene sequence: CDR1 SEHNR, CDR2 FQNEAQ (reference sequence). CDR3 coding DNA: TGTGCCAGCACCAACCGACTAGCGGACACAGATACGCAGTATTTT. This sequence encodes CASTNRLADTDTQYF.

This clone was observed a few times. The rearrangement links TRBV7-2 to TRBJ2-7; 9 bases agree with TRBD1. This CDR3 spans 14 amino acids. After removal of 5 bases from V and 6 bases from J, the junction contained 8 bases not matched to a gene. In germline, CDR1 is SGHTA, CDR2 FQGNSA. CDR3 bases: TGTGCCAGCAGCGACCGGACAGGGGTGGGCGAGCAGTACTTC. It codes for CASSDRTGVGEQYF.

This clone was counted only a few times. The same CDR3 arises from other DNA sequences in this sample as well. V is TRBV28 and J is TRBJ2-3, with D possibly matching TRBD2 (5 bases). V gave up 6 bases and J gave up 2 bases, with 6 bases separating them. Germline V gives CDR1 MDHEN, CDR2 SYDVKM. The CDR3 covers 12 residues. CDR3 bases: TGTGCCAGCAGGGGAGACACAGATACGCAGTATTTT. Translation: CASRGDTDTQYF.

This clone has a handful of counts. This chain joins TRBV2 and TRBJ2-3; the D gene is possibly TRBD2 (5 bases). The CDR3 loop spans 16 amino acids. Per the germline V gene, CDR1 is SNHLY and CDR2 is FYNNEI. The germline V and J ends were trimmed by 4 bases and 2 bases, with 16 bases remaining between them. The chain's CDR3 is CASSVPISDNTDTQYF. The CDR3 bases are TGTGCCAGCAGTGTCCCTATTAGCGATAACACAGATACGCAGTATTTT.

The V gene is TRBV5-1, the J gene TRBJ1-2; no reliable D call. CDR1 and CDR2 from the germline V gene are SGHRS and YFSETQ. The V end lost 0 bases, the J end lost 6 bases, and 12 bases lay between the germline ends. The CDR3 sequence is 14 residues long. The CDR3 DNA reads TGCGCCAGCAGCTTGGGATCAAGGGTCGATGGCTACACCTTC. It translates to CASSLGSRVDGYTF.

The chain is built from TRBV29-1 and TRBJ2-5, with a tentative D call TRBD1 (6 bases). The CDR3 is 12 residues long. Trimming removed 7 bases from V and 2 bases from J, with 11 bases in between. The germline CDR1 and CDR2 sequences are SQVTM and ANQGSEA. For the CDR3, the DNA is TGCAGCGCGGACAGCCATCAAGAGACCCAGTACTTC. Its translation: CSADSHQETQYF.

Turning to this clone: This may stem from a read error, because a much larger clone lies one nucleotide away. The rearrangement joins TRBV2 to TRBJ2-1; D gene ambiguous. Germline assignment: CDR1 SNHLY and CDR2 FYNNEI. V dropped 5 bases and J dropped 4 bases, with 3 bases sitting between them. This CDR3 comprises 11 residues. CDR3: CASSQYNEQFF. In DNA form, the CDR3 reads TGTGCCAGCAGTCAGTACAATGAGCAGTTCTTC.

In regard to this clone: At the DNA level, this CDR3 is encoded by other sequences in the same sample as well. The gene calls are TRBV28 and TRBJ2-7; D is undetermined. Germline CDR1 and CDR2: MDHEN and SYDVKM. This CDR3 spans 12 amino acids. V was pared by 2 bases and J by 3 bases, with 5 bases between. In nucleotides, the CDR3 is TGTGCCAGCAGTTTAACGGTCTACGAGCAGTACTTC. Amino acids: CASSLTVYEQYF.

The genes are TRBV5-1 and TRBJ2-2; TRBD2 aligns across 7 bases. This CDR3 is built from 15 residues. J gave up 0 bases and V 6 bases, and 5 bases lay outside the gene matches. In germline, CDR1 is SGHRS, CDR2 YFSETQ. The CDR3 DNA reads TGCGCCAGCACCAGCGGGGTAACGAACACCGGGGAGCTGTTTTTT. Protein product: CASTSGVTNTGELFF.

This clone has a handful of counts. The chain combines TRBV4-2 with TRBJ2-2, with D unclear. Trimming stripped 3 bases from V and 3 bases from J, with 11 bases between. The CDR3 spans 15 residues. Germline loops: CDR1 LGHNA, CDR2 YNFKEQ. CDR3 amino acids: CASSHRILDTGELFF. The CDR3 bases are TGTGCCAGCAGCCACAGGATTCTAGACACCGGGGAGCTGTTTTTT.

V and J are TRBV6-5 and TRBJ2-7; TRBD1 aligns across 7 bases. The germline V gene has CDR1 MNHEY and CDR2 SVGAGI. CDR3 length: 15 amino acids. With 6 bases clipped from V and 4 bases from J, the junction kept 12 bases outside the gene matches. CDR3 DNA sequence: TGTGCCAGCAGGAGGGACAGCCCTGGCTCATACGAGCAGTACTTC. Its translation: CASRRDSPGSYEQYF.

This clone occurred a few times. A much larger clone differs by one base, so this may be a read error. Other DNA sequences in the same sample also yield this CDR3. CDR3 region: CASSLGRNTEAFF. In DNA form, the CDR3 reads TGTGCCAGCAGCTTAGGCAGGAACACTGAAGCTTTCTTT. This rearrangement joins TRBV7-3 to TRBJ1-1; D remains ambiguous. The V end was cut by 2 bases, the J end by 1 base, with 5 bases between. Germline V gene data show CDR1 as SGHTA and CDR2 as FQGTGA. CDR3 length equals 13 residues. Complete variable domain (other parts from reference TRBV7-3 and TRBJ1-1): GAGVSQTPSNKVTEKGKYVELRCDPISGHTALYWYRQSLGQGPEFLIYFQGTGAADDSGLPNDRFFAVRPEGSVSTLKIQRTERGDSAVYLCASSLGRNTEAFFGQGTRLTVV.

J is TRBJ2-6 and V is TRBV2; D unclear. Germline V lookup: CDR1 SNHLY, CDR2 FYNNEI. Trimming pared 1 base from V and 0 bases from J, leaving 4 bases between. CDR3 size: 15 residues. The CDR3 sequence is CASSEGVSGANVLTF. The CDR3 DNA is TGTGCCAGCAGTGAAGGCGTCTCTGGGGCCAACGTCCTGACTTTC.

This clone has more than one count but fewer than ten. The chain employs TRBV15 and TRBJ1-4; the D gene is possibly TRBD1 (6 bases). V dropped 5 bases and J dropped 7 bases, with 14 bases sitting between them. This CDR3 spans 14 amino acids. The germline gives CDR1 LNHNV, CDR2 YYDKDF (reference sequence). CDR3 coding DNA: TGTGCCACCAGCGTATCATTAGGGGGTGAAAAACTGTTTTTT. Translating gives CATSVSLGGEKLFF.

The chain uses TRBV4-3 and TRBJ2-1, with TRBD2 matching 7 bases. The CDR3 loop spans 20 amino acids. Germline trimming cut 1 base from V and 0 bases from J; bases unmatched to any gene: 15. Per germline, CDR1 LGHNA and CDR2 YSLEER. The CDR3 DNA follows: TGCGCCAGCAGCCAAGGGACTCCGGGACTATCGCTTAGCTCCTACAATGAGCAGTTCTTC. It codes for CASSQGTPGLSLSSYNEQFF.